One T cell receptor (beta chain) is described in this entry. Its antigen is unidentified. TCRdb's copy holds only in-frame clones and misses some; the assay was immunoSEQ multiplex PCR. Among roughly 330,000 clones listed, approximately 86% were seen once. This sample was included in a study of cytomegalovirus exposure and HLA in healthy donors. Study context: The approximately 120 validation repertoires were reported in a later analysis to have been generated on the same platform as the approximately 700 first-cohort repertoires.

It was the approximately 120-subject validation cohort, separate from the roughly 700-subject first cohort, to which the donors belonged. Overall study results and limits: A list of about 180 TCR beta chains associated with cytomegalovirus was given. Reported results showed that the classifier diagnosed cytomegalovirus status with high specificity and sensitivity.

The sample was PBMCs. The TCR comes from a woman aged 30 to 39 in good health and CMV-seropositive.

CDR3 DNA sequence: TGTGCCAGCTCAGCCGGGGTTTACGAGCAGTACTTC. Protein sequence: CASSAGVYEQYF. The chain recombines TRBV18 with TRBJ2-7, with D perhaps matching TRBD2 (5 bases). Germline V CDR1 and CDR2: KGHSH, LQKENI. The CDR3 is 12 amino acids. The germline V and J ends were trimmed by 5 bases and 4 bases, with 9 bases remaining between them.